This T cell receptor beta chain emerged from a study of a mutant IDH1 vaccine in newly diagnosed glioma. For the study at large: Mean patient age was roughly 43 years; 62.5% were male and approximately 40% female.

Germline CDR1 is WNHNN and CDR2 is SYGVQD (reference sequence). The CDR3 consists of 16 residues. Trimming removed 3 bases at V and 3 bases at J, with 14 bases between. The repertoire was sequenced with immunoSEQ multiplex PCR; TCRdb's copy has only in-frame clones and lacks some. The sample holds roughly 84,000 clones, over 75% seen once. Specified time point: baseline, week 1 (first vaccination visit). Treatment denoted: pre-vaccination baseline after standard-of-care therapy. Diagnosis in the donors showed new WHO grade 3 or 4 astrocytomas that were IDH1-mutant and ATRX-lost. This sequence was found in a man aged 40-49 years with glioma. Some clones in this sample may be carry-over from other donors' samples. The rearrangement uses TRBV10-1 and TRBJ2-2, with D perhaps TRBD1 or TRBD2 (5 bases each). Sequencing used PBMCs, obtained from a glioma patient treated with radiotherapy, temozolomide or both. This CDR3 is CASSELGTVDTGELFF. As DNA, the CDR3 is TGCGCCAGCAGTGAATTGGGGACCGTGGACACCGGGGAGCTGTTTTTT.